This TCR beta chain was captured by sequencing in a study of control samples from healthy donors and cancer patients. The repertoire was sequenced with immunoSEQ multiplex PCR; TCRdb's copy has only in-frame clones and lacks some. The table records some 20,000 clones, approximately 85% of them present only once. The CDR3 has 15 amino acids. The V gene lost 0 bases and the J gene lost 0 bases, with 9 bases spanning the gap. The germline V gene has CDR1 SGHNT and CDR2 YYREEE (reference sequence). The TCR was taken from a man aged 55 to 69 with head and neck cancer. The chain couples TRBV5-4 to TRBJ1-1, with D possibly TRBD1 on 5 matching bases. The sample comprised PBMCs. This chain's CDR3 is CASSLAAGLNTEAFF. DNA for the CDR3: TGTGCCAGCAGCTTGGCGGCAGGGTTGAACACTGAAGCTTTCTTT.